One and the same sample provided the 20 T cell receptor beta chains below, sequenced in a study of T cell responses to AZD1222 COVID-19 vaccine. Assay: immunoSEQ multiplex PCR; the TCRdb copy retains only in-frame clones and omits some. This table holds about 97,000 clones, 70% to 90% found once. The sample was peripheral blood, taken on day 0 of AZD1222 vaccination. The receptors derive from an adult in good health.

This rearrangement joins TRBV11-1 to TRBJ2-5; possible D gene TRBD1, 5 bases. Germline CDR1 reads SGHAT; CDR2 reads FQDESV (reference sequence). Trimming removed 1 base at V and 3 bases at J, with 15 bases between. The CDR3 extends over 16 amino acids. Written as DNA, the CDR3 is TGTGCCAGCAGCTTAGGGATCGGACACTGGGAAGAGACCCAGTACTTC. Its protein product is CASSLGIGHWEETQYF.

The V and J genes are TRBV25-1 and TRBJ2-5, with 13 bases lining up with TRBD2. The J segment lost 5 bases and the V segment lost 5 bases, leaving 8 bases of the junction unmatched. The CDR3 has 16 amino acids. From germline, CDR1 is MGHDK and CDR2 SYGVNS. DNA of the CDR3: TGTGCCAGCAGTCCCGGACTAGCGGGGGCCTTGGAGACCCAGTACTTC. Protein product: CASSPGLAGALETQYF.

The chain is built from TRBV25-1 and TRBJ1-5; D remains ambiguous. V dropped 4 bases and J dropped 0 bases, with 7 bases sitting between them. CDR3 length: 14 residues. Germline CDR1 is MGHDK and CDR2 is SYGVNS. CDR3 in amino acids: CASSAWGSNQPQHF. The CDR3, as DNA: TGTGCCAGCAGTGCTTGGGGTAGCAATCAGCCCCAGCATTTT.

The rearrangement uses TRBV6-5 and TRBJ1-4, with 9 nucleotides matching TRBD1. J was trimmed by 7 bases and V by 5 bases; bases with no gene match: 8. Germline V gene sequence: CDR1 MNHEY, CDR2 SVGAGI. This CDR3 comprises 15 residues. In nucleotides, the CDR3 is TGTGCCAGCAGTCGGGGACAGGGCGGGACTGAAAAACTGTTTTTT. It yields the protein CASSRGQGGTEKLFF.

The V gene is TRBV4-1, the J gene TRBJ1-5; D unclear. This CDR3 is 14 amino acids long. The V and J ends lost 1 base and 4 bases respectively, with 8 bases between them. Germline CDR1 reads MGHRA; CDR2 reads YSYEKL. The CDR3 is CASSQVFPNQPQHF. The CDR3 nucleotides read TGCGCCAGCAGCCAAGTGTTTCCTAATCAGCCCCAGCATTTT.

The DNA of the CDR3 is TGTGCCATCAGTGGCGACGGGACTAGCGGGGGAAAAGAGACCCAGTACTTC. Translated: CAISGDGTSGGKETQYF. This rearrangement joins TRBV10-3 to TRBJ2-5; 14 nucleotides line up with TRBD2. The CDR3 runs 17 residues. V lost 4 bases, J lost 3 bases, and 7 bases stayed unmatched. Germline loops: CDR1 ENHRY, CDR2 SYGVKD.

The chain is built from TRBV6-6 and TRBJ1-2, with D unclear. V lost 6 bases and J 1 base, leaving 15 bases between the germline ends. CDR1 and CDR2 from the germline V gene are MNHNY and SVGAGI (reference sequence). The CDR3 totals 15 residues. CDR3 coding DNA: TGTGCCAGCAGGCCAGGACCGCAGTTTAACTATGGCTACACCTTC. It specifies CASRPGPQFNYGYTF.

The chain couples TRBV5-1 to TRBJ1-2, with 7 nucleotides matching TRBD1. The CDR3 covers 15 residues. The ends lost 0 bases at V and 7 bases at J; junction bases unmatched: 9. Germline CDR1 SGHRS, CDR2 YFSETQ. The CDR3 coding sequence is TGCGCCAGCAGCTTGGGGACAGGTTACCGGGGTGGCTACACCTTC. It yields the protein CASSLGTGYRGGYTF.

This CDR3 is CASSSGYGYTF. In DNA, the CDR3 is TGTGCCAGCAGTTCAGGGTATGGCTACACCTTC. This chain links TRBV7-9 with TRBJ1-2; maybe TRBD1 (5 bases). The CDR3 runs to 11 residues. Germline CDR1 SEHNR, CDR2 FQNEAQ (reference sequence). Trimming left V 6 bases short and J 5 bases short, with 7 bases between.

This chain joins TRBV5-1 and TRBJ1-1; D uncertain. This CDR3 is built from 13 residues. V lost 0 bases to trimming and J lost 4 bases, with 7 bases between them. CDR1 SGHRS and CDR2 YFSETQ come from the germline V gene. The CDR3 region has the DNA TGCGCCAGCAGCTTGGCGTGGGGCACTGAAGCTTTCTTT. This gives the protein CASSLAWGTEAFF.

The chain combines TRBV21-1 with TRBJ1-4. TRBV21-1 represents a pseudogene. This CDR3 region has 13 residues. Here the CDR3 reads CASKKGAAQGLFF. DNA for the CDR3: TGTGCCAGCAAGAAGGGTGCGGCCCAAGGGCTGTTTTTT.

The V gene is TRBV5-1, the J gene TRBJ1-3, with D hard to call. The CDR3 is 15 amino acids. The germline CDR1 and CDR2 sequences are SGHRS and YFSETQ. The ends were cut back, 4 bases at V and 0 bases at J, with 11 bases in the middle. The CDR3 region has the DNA TGCGCCAGCAGCGAAAACTCACTCTCTGGAAACACCATATATTTT. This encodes CASSENSLSGNTIYF.

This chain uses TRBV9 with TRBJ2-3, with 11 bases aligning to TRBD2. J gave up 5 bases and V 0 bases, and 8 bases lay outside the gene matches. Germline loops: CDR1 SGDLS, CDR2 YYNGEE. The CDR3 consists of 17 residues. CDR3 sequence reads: CASSVAISGGAGDTQYF. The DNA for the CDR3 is TGTGCCAGCAGCGTAGCGATTAGCGGGGGGGCGGGAGATACGCAGTATTTT.

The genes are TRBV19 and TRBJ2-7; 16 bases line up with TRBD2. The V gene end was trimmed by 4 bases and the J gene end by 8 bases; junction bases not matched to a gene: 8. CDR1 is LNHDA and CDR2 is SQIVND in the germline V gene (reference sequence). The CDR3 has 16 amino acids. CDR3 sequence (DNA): TGTGCCAGTAGTACGGGACTAGCGGGGGGGCAGCTTAAGCAGTACTTC. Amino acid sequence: CASSTGLAGGQLKQYF.

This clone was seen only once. The CDR3 protein is CASRVGGNSPLHF. CDR3 coding DNA: TGTGCCAGCAGGGTGGGGGGGAATTCACCCCTCCACTTT. The chain combines TRBV28 with TRBJ1-6, with D perhaps TRBD1 (5 bases). The V end lost 6 bases, the J end lost 7 bases, and 10 bases lay between the germline ends. From germline, CDR1 is MDHEN and CDR2 SYDVKM. The CDR3 loop spans 13 amino acids. Using reference TRBV28 and TRBJ1-6 for the parts outside the CDR3, the full variable domain is DVKVTQSSRYLVKRTGEKVFLECVQDMDHENMFWYRQDPGLGLRLIYFSYDVKMKEKGDIPEGYSVSREKKERFSLILESASTNQTSMYLCASRVGGNSPLHFGNGTRLTVT.

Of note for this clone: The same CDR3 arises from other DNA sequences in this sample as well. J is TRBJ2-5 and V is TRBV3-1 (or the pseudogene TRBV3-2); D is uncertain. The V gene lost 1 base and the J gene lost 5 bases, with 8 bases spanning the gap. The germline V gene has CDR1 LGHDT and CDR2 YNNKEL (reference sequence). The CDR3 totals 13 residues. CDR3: CASSQVDGETQYF. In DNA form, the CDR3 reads TGTGCCAGCAGCCAAGTAGATGGGGAGACCCAGTACTTC.

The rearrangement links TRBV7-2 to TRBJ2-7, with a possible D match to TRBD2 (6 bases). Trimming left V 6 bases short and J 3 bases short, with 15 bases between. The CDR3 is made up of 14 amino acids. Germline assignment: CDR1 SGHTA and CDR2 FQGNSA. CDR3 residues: CASRVGGSDYEQYF. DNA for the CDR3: TGTGCCAGCAGGGTTGGGGGGTCAGACTACGAGCAGTACTTC.

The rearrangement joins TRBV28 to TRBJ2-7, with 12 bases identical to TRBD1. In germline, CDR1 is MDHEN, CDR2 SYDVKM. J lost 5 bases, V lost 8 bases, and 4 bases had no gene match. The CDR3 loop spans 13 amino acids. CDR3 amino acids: CASRGQGADEQYF. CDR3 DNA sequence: TGTGCCAGCCGGGGACAGGGGGCTGACGAGCAGTACTTC.

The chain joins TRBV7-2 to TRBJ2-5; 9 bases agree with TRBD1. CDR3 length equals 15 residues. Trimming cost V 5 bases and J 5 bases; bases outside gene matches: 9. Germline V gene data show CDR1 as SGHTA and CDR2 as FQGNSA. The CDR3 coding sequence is TGTGCCAGCAGCCTAACAGGGGGCTCAGAGGAGACCCAGTACTTC. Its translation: CASSLTGGSEETQYF.

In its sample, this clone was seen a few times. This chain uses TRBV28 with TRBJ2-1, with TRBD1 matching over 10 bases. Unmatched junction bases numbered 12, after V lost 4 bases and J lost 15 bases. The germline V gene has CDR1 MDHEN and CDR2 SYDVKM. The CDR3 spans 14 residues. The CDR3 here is CASSSPGTGAVPFF. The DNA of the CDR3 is TGTGCCAGCAGTTCCCCCGGGACAGGGGCTGTTCCGTTCTTC.